The rows below give T cell receptor beta chains drawn from one sample of a study of identical twins. TCRdb reanalysed the 5' RACE reads using MiXCR and keeps one entry per CDR3 protein. This repertoire shows approximately 1.8 million distinct CDR3 sequences, around a third found once; its top ten account for approximately 0.25%. The sequenced sample was cord blood. The receptors here all came from a newborn girl in good health. CDR3s include the opening cysteine and the closing phenylalanine or tryptophan. The D gene is left open where the match is weak. Clone size, where shown, is once, few, many, or a class for clones that have expanded.

>TRBV7-2|many|NA|TRBJ2-4
CASRLDRNIQYF
TGTGCCAGCAGATTAGACAGAAACATTCAGTACTTC
>TRBV28|few|TRBD2|TRBJ2-7
CASSSPASGRAHEQYF
TGTGCCAGCAGTTCCCCCGCTAGCGGGAGGGCCCACGAGCAGTACTTC
>TRBV12-3/TRBV12-4|NA|NA|TRBJ2-2
CASSLGVGSTGELFF
TGTGCCAGCAGTTTAGGAGTTGGGAGCACCGGGGAGCTGTTTTTT
>TRBV6-1|NA|NA|TRBJ2-3
CASTLDKGTDTQYF
NA
>TRBV3-1|NA|NA|TRBJ2-1
CASSRLTRLDEQFF
TGTGCCAGCAGCCGGTTAACCCGGCTGGATGAGCAGTTCTTC
>TRBV15|NA|NA|TRBJ2-5
CATSKGGPQETQYF
TGTGCCACCAGCAAGGGCGGACCGCAAGAGACTCAGTACTTC
>TRBV20-1|NA|TRBD1|TRBJ1-2
CSARTQGVPNYGYTF
TGCAGTGCTAGAACACAGGGGGTCCCTAACTATGGCTACACCTTC
>TRBV7-8|few|NA|TRBJ2-1
CASSSQGGTTYNEQFF
TGTGCCAGCAGCTCTCAAGGGGGGACTACCTACAATGAGCAGTTCTTC
>TRBV7-8|few|NA|TRBJ1-5
CAGSFGGAVNQPQHF
TGTGCCGGCAGTTTTGGGGGGGCAGTCAATCAGCCCCAGCATTTT
>TRBV15|NA|NA|TRBJ2-7
CATSRGRGGGNEQYF
TGTGCCACCAGCAGAGGACGAGGAGGAGGCAACGAGCAGTACTTC
>TRBV7-2|NA|NA|TRBJ2-1
CVSSFHLWDGLDEQFF
TGTGTCAGCAGCTTTCATTTATGGGACGGTTTGGATGAGCAGTTCTTC
>TRBV29-1|NA|NA|TRBJ1-1
CSVVSGPNTEAFF
TGCAGCGTTGTTTCGGGGCCGAACACTGAAGCTTTCTTT
>TRBV5-1|many|NA|TRBJ2-5
CASSLGGYQETQYF
TGCGCCAGCAGCTTGGGAGGGTACCAAGAGACCCAGTACTTC
>TRBV20-1|NA|NA|TRBJ2-1
CSASGLLSTCHEQFF
TGCAGTGCTAGTGGACTACTCTCAACTTGCCATGAGCAGTTCTTC
>TRBV20-1|NA|NA|TRBJ1-1
CSASWGNTEAFF
TGCAGTGCTAGCTGGGGTAACACTGAAGCTTTCTTT
>TRBV2|few|TRBD2|TRBJ2-5
CASSSGGAETQYF
TGTGCCAGCAGTAGCGGGGGGGCAGAGACCCAGTACTTC
>TRBV4-1|few|TRBD1|TRBJ1-1
CASSQPRTGMTEAFF
TGCGCCAGCAGCCAACCCCGGACAGGGATGACTGAAGCTTTCTTT
>TRBV14|NA|NA|TRBJ1-2
CASSQAVYGYTF
TGTGCCAGCAGCCAAGCTGTATATGGCTACACCTTC
>TRBV4-1|NA|NA|TRBJ2-7
CASSPIRQGTYEQYF
TGCGCCAGCAGCCCCATACGGCAGGGTACCTACGAGCAGTACTTC